This T cell receptor delta chain is drawn from a study of gamma-delta T cells after stem cell transplantation. TCRdb re-identified clones in the RT-PCR reads via CATT. The data show about 15,000 delta-chain clones, roughly 9% seen once. Unmatched junction bases numbered 7, after V lost 5 bases and J lost 3 bases. Germline CDR1 GEAIGNYY, CDR2 EKD. CDR3 length equals 17 residues. On this clone itself: TCRdb's listed protein matches a much larger clone and diverges from this DNA's translation at residue 4, likely through a read error; the protein shown comes from the DNA.

This receptor was identified in a human donor. It is not recorded whose cells these are; they may come from a transplant donor. This chain connects TRDV2 to TRDJ3; 9 bases agree with TRDD3. The sequenced sample consisted of gamma-delta T cells. CDR3 protein: CACGSTGGNWDTRQMFF. CDR3 DNA: TGTGCCTGTGGCTCTACTGGGGGAAACTGGGACACCCGACAGATGTTTTTC.